The present T cell receptor beta chain was sequenced within a study of beta chain features in type 1 diabetes. Study information: Across the samples, some 99 million sorted cells were examined in total. Findings of the study overall: There was a moderate but significant shortening of TCRB CDR3s in all four CD4+ subsets of Type 1 diabetes patients. Over-representation of high TCR-expressing cells was a possible consequence of cDNA sequencing. Shorter templates may be favored by PCR, equally so in patients and controls.

The entirety of the isolated RNA underwent reverse transcription, so expressed TCRB transcripts were sequenced. The protocol was immunoSEQ multiplex PCR, while the TCRdb copy is restricted to in-frame clones and leaves out a portion. In the table there are over 650,000 clones, over 13% of which are singletons. One heparinised draw of blood, averaging roughly 0.12 L, came from each donor. Comments on this clone: Antigen: not known.

The TCR sequence derives from a man between 18 and 35 years old with type 1 diabetes. Source material: naive CD4+ T cells from blood.

CDR3 DNA: TGTGCCATCAGTGCCTGGGACAGCCTAAGCTCCTACAATGAGCAGTTCTTC. Translation: CAISAWDSLSSYNEQFF. This sequence joins TRBV10-3 and TRBJ2-1, with 7 bases matching TRBD1. CDR1 and CDR2 (germline): ENHRY, SYGVKD. This CDR3 has 17 amino acids. The J segment lost 0 bases and the V segment lost 4 bases, leaving 9 bases of the junction unmatched.